This T cell receptor (beta chain) was retrieved from a study of blood T cell repertoires in COVID-19. Participants reported their clinical history, and cohort assignment relied on those reports. Before being deemed recovered, Cohort 3 donors had two negative PCRs, clearance, or symptom resolution. In the authors' methods: Reference gene primers were amplified, and this amplification served to estimate nucleated cell counts. Profiling relied on immunoSEQ multiplex PCR, and the TCRdb table lists in-frame clones only, not all of them. For V, J and clone size, that table is used; D and trimming come from the DNA. The repertoire includes approximately 200,000 clones, approximately 83% of them detected once, and around 7% sits in the top ten. Sequencing was done on a sample of PBMCs or T cells enriched from blood (not recorded which). This TCR derives from a man between 35 and 55 years old who had recovered from COVID-19.

The CDR3 is CASCRQDCTEAFF. The CDR3 bases are TGTGCCAGCTGTCGACAGGATTGTACTGAAGCTTTCTTT. The V gene is TRBV6-5, the J gene TRBJ1-1, with D possibly matching TRBD1 (6 bases). V lost 8 bases, J lost 5 bases, and 15 bases lay in between. The CDR3 is 13 amino acids. CDR1 and CDR2 (germline): MNHEY, SVGAGI.